These 8 T cell receptor beta chains were all obtained from the same sample, sequenced in a study of beta chain features in type 1 diabetes. What was sequenced were expressed TCRB transcripts, since all of the isolated RNA had been reverse transcribed. Profiling relied on immunoSEQ multiplex PCR, and the TCRdb table lists in-frame clones only, not all of them. There are more than 130,000 clones in the sample; less than 9% occur only once, and around 1.5% lies in the top ten. The sample taken for sequencing was central memory CD4+ T cells from blood. Every receptor here comes from a woman aged 30 to 39 in good health.

This clone occurred a few times. DNA of the CDR3: TGTGCCAGCAGCGTAGAAGGGGATTTTACACAATATACGCAGTATTTT. Translation gives CASSVEGDFTQYTQYF. The chain combines TRBV9 with TRBJ2-3; D may be TRBD1 (5 bases). The CDR3 sequence is 16 residues long. Germline CDR1 and CDR2: SGDLS and YYNGEE. V gave up 0 bases and J gave up 7 bases, with 18 bases separating them.

The chain employs TRBV4-1 and TRBJ2-6, with D possibly being TRBD1 (5 bases). Trimming left V 0 bases short and J 2 bases short, with 14 bases between. The CDR3 consists of 18 residues. Germline CDR1 reads MGHRA; CDR2 reads YSYEKL. The CDR3 DNA is TGCGCCAGCAGCCAAGAACCTAGACAGTCCGCTGGGGCCAACGTCCTGACTTTC. Its translation: CASSQEPRQSAGANVLTF.

This clone has a handful of counts. The chain links TRBV6-5 to TRBJ2-1; TRBD1 might be the D (6 bases). Germline V gives CDR1 MNHEY, CDR2 SVGAGI. The V end was cut by 2 bases, the J end by 8 bases, with 10 bases between. CDR3 length equals 13 residues. In DNA form, the CDR3 reads TGTGCCAGCAGTTACGTGGGGGCTGATGAGCAGTTCTTC. Its translation is CASSYVGADEQFF.

The rearrangement joins TRBV14 to TRBJ1-1, with 9 nucleotides matching TRBD1. In germline, CDR1 is SGHDN, CDR2 FVKESK. The ends lost 4 bases at V and 2 bases at J; junction bases unmatched: 8. The length of the CDR3 is 16 residues. Written as DNA, the CDR3 is TGTGCCAGCAGCCCTACTTACAGGGGGCACAACACTGAAGCTTTCTTT. Its translation: CASSPTYRGHNTEAFF.

This clone was counted only a few times. This chain joins TRBV11-2 and TRBJ2-7; TRBD2 might be the D (7 bases). In germline, CDR1 is SGHAT, CDR2 FQNNGV. This CDR3 is 16 amino acids long. V lost 4 bases and J lost 5, with 21 bases in between. The CDR3 bases are TGTGCCAGCAGCTCAGCGGGGAGTACAGGGCGGGACGAGCAGTACTTC. Protein sequence: CASSSAGSTGRDEQYF.

The J gene is TRBJ1-5, the V gene TRBV7-2; possibly TRBD1 for D (5 bases). The CDR3 spans 15 residues. Germline lookup yields CDR1 SGHTA and CDR2 FQGNSA. Trimming cost V 1 base and J 2 bases, with 9 bases left between them. The CDR3 nucleotides read TGTGCCAGCAGCTTAGAGGGGAACCGCAATCAGCCCCAGCATTTT. Translating it yields CASSLEGNRNQPQHF.

This clone was found a few times. J is TRBJ2-6 and V is TRBV6-1; perhaps TRBD2 as D (6 bases). The V and J ends lost 2 bases and 10 bases respectively, with 9 bases between them. Germline-derived CDR1 and CDR2 are MNHNS and SASEGT. The length of the CDR3 is 13 residues. The CDR3 sequence: CASSESGANVLTF. CDR3 nucleotide sequence: TGTGCCAGCAGTGAATCGGGAGCTAACGTCCTGACTTTC.

The chain recombines TRBV27 with TRBJ1-1, with 8 positions matching TRBD1. The CDR3 is made up of 15 amino acids. V dropped 8 bases and J dropped 1; count of bases not matched to a gene: 9. Per germline, CDR1 MNHEY and CDR2 SMNVEV (reference sequence). The CDR3 here is CASSPGGRKNTEAFF. The CDR3 DNA is TGTGCCAGCTCGCCAGGGGGCCGCAAGAACACTGAAGCTTTCTTT.